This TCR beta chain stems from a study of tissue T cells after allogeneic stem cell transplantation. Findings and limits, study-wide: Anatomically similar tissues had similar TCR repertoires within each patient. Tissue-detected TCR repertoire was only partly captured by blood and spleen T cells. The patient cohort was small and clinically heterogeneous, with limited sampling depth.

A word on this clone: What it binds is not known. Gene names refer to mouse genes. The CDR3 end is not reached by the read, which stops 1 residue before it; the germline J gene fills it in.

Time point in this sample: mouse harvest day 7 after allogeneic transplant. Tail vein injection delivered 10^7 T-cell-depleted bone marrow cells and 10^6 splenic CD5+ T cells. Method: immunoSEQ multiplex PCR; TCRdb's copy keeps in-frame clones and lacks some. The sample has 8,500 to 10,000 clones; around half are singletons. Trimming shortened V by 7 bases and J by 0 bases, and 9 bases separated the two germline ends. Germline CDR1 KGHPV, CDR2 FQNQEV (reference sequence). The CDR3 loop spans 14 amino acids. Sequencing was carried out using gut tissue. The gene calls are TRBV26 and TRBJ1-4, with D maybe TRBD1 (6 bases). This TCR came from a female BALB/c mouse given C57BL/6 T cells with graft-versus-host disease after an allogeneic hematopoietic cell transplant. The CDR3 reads CASNRDFSNERLFF. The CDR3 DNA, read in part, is TGTGCCAGCAACAGGGATTTTTCCAACGAAAGATTATTT.